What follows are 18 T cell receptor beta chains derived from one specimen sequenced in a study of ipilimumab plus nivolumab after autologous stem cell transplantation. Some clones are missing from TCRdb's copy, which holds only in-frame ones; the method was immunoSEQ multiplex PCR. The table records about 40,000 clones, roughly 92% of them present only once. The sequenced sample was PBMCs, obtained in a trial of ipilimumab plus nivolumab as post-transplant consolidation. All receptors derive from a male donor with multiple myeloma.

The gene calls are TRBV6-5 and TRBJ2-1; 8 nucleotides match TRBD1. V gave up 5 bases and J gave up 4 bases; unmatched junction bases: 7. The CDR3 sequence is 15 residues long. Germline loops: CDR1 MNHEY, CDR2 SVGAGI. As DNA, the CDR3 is TGTGCCAGCAGTATAGGACAGGGTAAATACAATGAGCAGTTCTTC. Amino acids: CASSIGQGKYNEQFF.

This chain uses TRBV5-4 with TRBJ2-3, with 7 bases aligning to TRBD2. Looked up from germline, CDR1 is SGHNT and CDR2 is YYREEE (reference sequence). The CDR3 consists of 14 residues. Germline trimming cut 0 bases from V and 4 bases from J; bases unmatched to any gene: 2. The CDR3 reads CASSLVGGADTQYF. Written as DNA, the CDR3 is TGTGCCAGCAGCTTGGTGGGGGGGGCAGATACGCAGTATTTT.

The CDR3 protein is CASSQVAGWNYGYTF. The CDR3 region has the DNA TGTGCCAGCAGCCAAGTCGCGGGCTGGAACTATGGCTACACCTTC. The chain employs TRBV14 and TRBJ1-2; D remains unclear. In germline, CDR1 is SGHDN, CDR2 FVKESK. V lost 1 base, J lost 2 bases, and 11 bases lay in between. The CDR3 spans 15 residues. Using reference TRBV14 and TRBJ1-2 for the parts outside the CDR3, the full variable domain is EAGVTQFPSHSVIEKGQTVTLRCDPISGHDNLYWYRRVMGKEIKFLLHFVKESKQDESGMPNNRFLAERTGGTYSTLKVQPAELEDSGVYFCASSQVAGWNYGYTFGSGTRLTVV.

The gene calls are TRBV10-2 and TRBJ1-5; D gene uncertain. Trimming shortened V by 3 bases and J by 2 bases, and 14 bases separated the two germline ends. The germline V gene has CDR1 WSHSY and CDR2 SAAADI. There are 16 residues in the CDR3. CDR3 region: CASSEAWGAGNQPQHF. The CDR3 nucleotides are TGCGCCAGCAGTGAAGCTTGGGGTGCGGGCAATCAGCCCCAGCATTTT.

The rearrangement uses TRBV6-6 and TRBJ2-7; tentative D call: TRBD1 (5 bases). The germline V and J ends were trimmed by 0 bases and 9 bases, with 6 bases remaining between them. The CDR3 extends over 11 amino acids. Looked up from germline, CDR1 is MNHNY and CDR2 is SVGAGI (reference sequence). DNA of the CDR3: TGTGCCAGCAGTTACTCGGGGCCGCAGTACTTC. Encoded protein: CASSYSGPQYF.

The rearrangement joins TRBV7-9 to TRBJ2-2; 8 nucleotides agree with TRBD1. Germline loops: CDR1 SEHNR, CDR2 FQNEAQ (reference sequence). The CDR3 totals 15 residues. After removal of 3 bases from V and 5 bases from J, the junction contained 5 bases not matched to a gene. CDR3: CASSLTGVVTGELFF. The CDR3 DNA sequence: TGTGCCAGCAGCTTGACAGGGGTGGTGACCGGGGAGCTGTTTTTT.

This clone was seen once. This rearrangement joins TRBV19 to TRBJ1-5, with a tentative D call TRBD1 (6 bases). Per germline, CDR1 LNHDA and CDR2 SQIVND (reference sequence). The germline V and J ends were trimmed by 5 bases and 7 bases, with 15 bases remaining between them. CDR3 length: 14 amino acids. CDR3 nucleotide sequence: TGTGCCAGTAGTGAAAGAGGGGGAAACCAGCCCCAGCATTTT. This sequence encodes CASSERGGNQPQHF.

The CDR3 here is CASSSLGQGDGFEQFF. CDR3 nucleotide sequence: TGTGCCAGCAGCTCCCTTGGACAGGGGGACGGCTTTGAGCAGTTCTTC. The V gene is TRBV7-2, the J gene TRBJ2-1; TRBD1 matches at 10 bases. CDR1 is SGHTA, CDR2 FQGNSA, per germline. The V gene end was trimmed by 4 bases and the J gene end by 9 bases; junction bases not matched to a gene: 12. CDR3 length: 16 amino acids.

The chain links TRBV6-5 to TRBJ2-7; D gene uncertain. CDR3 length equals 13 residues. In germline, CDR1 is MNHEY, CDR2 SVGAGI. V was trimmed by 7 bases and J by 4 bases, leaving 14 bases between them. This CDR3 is CASTGQTGYEQYF. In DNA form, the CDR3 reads TGTGCCAGCACAGGCCAAACCGGTTACGAGCAGTACTTC.

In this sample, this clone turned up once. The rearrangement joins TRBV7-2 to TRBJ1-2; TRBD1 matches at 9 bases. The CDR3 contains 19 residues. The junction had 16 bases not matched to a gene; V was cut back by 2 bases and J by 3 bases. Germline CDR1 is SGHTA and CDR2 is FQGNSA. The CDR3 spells CASSLRPSGTGQGDYGYTF. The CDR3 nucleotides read TGTGCCAGCAGCTTACGCCCATCAGGAACGGGACAGGGAGACTATGGCTACACCTTC.

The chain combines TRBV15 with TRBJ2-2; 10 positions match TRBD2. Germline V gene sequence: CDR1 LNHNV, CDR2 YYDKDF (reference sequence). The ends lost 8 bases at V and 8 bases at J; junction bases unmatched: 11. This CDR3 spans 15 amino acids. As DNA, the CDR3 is TGTGCCACCTCGCGGAGCGGGAGGGCCGGGGGGGAGCTGTTTTTT. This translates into CATSRSGRAGGELFF.

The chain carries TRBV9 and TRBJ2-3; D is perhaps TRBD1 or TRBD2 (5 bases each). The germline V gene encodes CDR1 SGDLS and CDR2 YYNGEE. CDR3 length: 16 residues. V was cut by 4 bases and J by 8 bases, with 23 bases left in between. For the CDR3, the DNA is TGTGCCAGCAGCTCCCGTTCAACCGCCGTGAGGGGTACGCAGTATTTT. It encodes CASSSRSTAVRGTQYF.

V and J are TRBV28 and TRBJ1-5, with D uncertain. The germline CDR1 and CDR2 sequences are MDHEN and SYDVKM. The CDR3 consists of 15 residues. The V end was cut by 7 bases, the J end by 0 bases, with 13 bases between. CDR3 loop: CASTKGRYSNQPQHF. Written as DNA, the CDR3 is TGTGCCAGCACTAAGGGCCGGTATAGCAATCAGCCCCAGCATTTT.

The CDR3 DNA reads as TGTGCCAGCAGTGAAGCAGGACCCTACGAGCAGTACTTC. This encodes CASSEAGPYEQYF. The gene calls are TRBV25-1 and TRBJ2-7; D is undetermined. Germline lookup yields CDR1 MGHDK and CDR2 SYGVNS. This CDR3 region has 13 residues. Trimming took 2 bases from V and 2 from J, leaving 7 bases between them.

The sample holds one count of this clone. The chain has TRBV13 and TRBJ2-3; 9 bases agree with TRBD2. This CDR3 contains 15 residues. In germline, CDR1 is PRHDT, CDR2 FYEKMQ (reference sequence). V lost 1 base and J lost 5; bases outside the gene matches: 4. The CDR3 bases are TGTGCCAGCAGCTTAGTAGCGGGAGCTGTAGATACGCAGTATTTT. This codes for CASSLVAGAVDTQYF. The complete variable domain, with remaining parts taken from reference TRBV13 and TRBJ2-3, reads AAGVIQSPRHLIKEKRETATLKCYPIPRHDTVYWYQQGPGQDPQFLISFYEKMQSDKGSIPDRFSAQQFSDYHSELNMSSLELGDSALYFCASSLVAGAVDTQYFGPGTRLTVL.

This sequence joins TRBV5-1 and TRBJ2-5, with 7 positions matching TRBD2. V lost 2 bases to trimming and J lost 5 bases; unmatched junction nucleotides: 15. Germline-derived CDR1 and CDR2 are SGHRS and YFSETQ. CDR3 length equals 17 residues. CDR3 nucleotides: TGCGCCAGCAGCTTAAGCGGGGCGGCGACGGGGGTGGAGACCCAGTACTTC. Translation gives CASSLSGAATGVETQYF. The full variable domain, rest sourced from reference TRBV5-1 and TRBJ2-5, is KAGVTQTPRYLIKTRGQQVTLSCSPISGHRSVSWYQQTPGQGLQFLFEYFSETQRNKGNFPGRFSGRQFSNSRSEMNVSTLELGDSALYLCASSLSGAATGVETQYFGPGTRLLVL.

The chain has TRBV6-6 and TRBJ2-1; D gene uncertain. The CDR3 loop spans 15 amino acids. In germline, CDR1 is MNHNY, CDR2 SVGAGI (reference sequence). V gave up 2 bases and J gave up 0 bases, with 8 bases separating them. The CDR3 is CASSYRYRSYNEQFF. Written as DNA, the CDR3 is TGTGCCAGCAGTTACAGGTACCGCTCCTACAATGAGCAGTTCTTC.

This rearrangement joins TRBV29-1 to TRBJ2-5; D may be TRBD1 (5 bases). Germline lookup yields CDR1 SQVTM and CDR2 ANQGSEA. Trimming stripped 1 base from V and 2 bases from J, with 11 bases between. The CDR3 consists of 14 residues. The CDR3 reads CSVEGGTRQETQYF. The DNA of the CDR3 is TGCAGCGTTGAAGGGGGCACACGTCAAGAGACCCAGTACTTC.